The next 20 T cell receptor beta chains were all read from a single sample in a study of metastatic and nonmetastatic thyroid tumors (dated by TCRdb to 2019 to 2021). No treatment had been received by any patient before thyroid surgery. The library was produced with PCR. Instrument on record: Illumina HiSeq 4000. TCRdb reran the public reads through fastp at Q25 and MiXCR, keeping productive beta chains. A total of around 16,000 clones appear in this sample, 34% of them only once. Of the sample, approximately 9.9% is held by the ten largest clones. Sequencing used tumor tissue. The receptors derive from a male donor with papillary thyroid cancer or a benign thyroid nodule (not recorded which). Some clones in this sample may be carry-over from other donors' samples.

Ten or more counts support this clone. The chain uses TRBV15 and TRBJ2-7; D is ambiguous. The CDR3 contains 13 residues. Per germline, CDR1 LNHNV and CDR2 YYDKDF (reference sequence). V dropped 0 bases and J dropped 6 bases, with 9 bases sitting between them. DNA of the CDR3: TGTGCCACCAGCAGAGACCCCCTCCGCGAGCAGTACTTC. Protein: CATSRDPLREQYF.

Only one count was recorded for this clone. V gene TRBV4-2 combines with J gene TRBJ2-7, with 12 bases identical to TRBD1. The CDR3 totals 16 residues. Germline lookup yields CDR1 LGHNA and CDR2 YNFKEQ. The V and J ends lost 3 bases and 6 bases, in that order; junction bases with no gene match: 9. CDR3 amino acids: CASSHVPGQGALEQYF. The DNA for the CDR3 is TGTGCCAGCAGCCATGTACCGGGACAGGGGGCTCTCGAGCAGTACTTC.

The genes are TRBV28 and TRBJ2-1; 15 bases line up with TRBD2. J gave up 4 bases and V 5 bases, and 12 bases lay outside the gene matches. This CDR3 has 19 amino acids. The germline V gene has CDR1 MDHEN and CDR2 SYDVKM. The CDR3 DNA is TGTGCCAGCAGTGCGGGACTAGCGGGAGGAAGAAAACAGTACAATGAGCAGTTCTTC. This encodes CASSAGLAGGRKQYNEQFF. The whole variable domain, filled in from reference TRBV28 and TRBJ2-1, reads DVKVTQSSRYLVKRTGEKVFLECVQDMDHENMFWYRQDPGLGLRLIYFSYDVKMKEKGDIPEGYSVSREKKERFSLILESASTNQTSMYLCASSAGLAGGRKQYNEQFFGPGTRLTVL.

Sample share makes this clone medium-sized. The chain has TRBV12-3 or TRBV12-4 and TRBJ2-7; 9 nucleotides align to TRBD1. The CDR3 runs 14 residues. V trimming: 6 bases; J trimming: 4 bases; junction bases outside the gene matches: 7. The CDR3 nucleotides read TGTGCCAGCAGCCCCGGGACAGGGTTGTACGAGCAGTACTTC. Translation gives CASSPGTGLYEQYF.

The chain carries TRBV11-1 and TRBJ2-7; TRBD2 agrees at 15 bases. CDR3 length: 16 residues. The trim removed 5 bases at V and 4 bases at J, leaving 6 bases unmatched. Germline CDR1 is SGHAT and CDR2 is FQDESV (reference sequence). In nucleotides, the CDR3 is TGTGCCAGCAGCGCAGGGACTAGCGGGAGGTTATACGAGCAGTACTTC. Protein: CASSAGTSGRLYEQYF.

There are many counts of this clone. V gene TRBV14 combines with J gene TRBJ2-7; D might be TRBD1 (5 bases). Trimming took 0 bases from V and 7 from J, leaving 16 bases between them. Germline CDR1 reads SGHDN; CDR2 reads FVKESK. CDR3 size: 15 residues. CDR3 sequence: CASSQEGRGFREQYF. The CDR3 nucleotides are TGTGCCAGCAGCCAAGAAGGAAGGGGTTTTCGGGAGCAGTACTTC.

The chain couples TRBV7-6 to TRBJ2-1; 7 bases are shared with TRBD2. CDR3 length: 14 amino acids. Germline CDR1 and CDR2: SGHVS and FNYEAQ. Trimming cost V 1 base and J 9 bases; bases outside gene matches: 6. CDR3 residues: CASSLESGGSEQFF. The CDR3 nucleotides read TGTGCCAGCAGCTTAGAGTCGGGAGGTTCTGAGCAGTTCTTC.

CDR3 DNA: TGCGCCAGCAGCTATCGACTAGCGGGAGGGCCAGAGCAGTACTTC. Translating it yields CASSYRLAGGPEQYF. V usage is TRBV5-1 and J usage is TRBJ2-7, with 14 bases matching TRBD2. The CDR3 totals 15 residues. The ends lost 3 bases at V and 7 bases at J; junction bases unmatched: 6. The germline V gene has CDR1 SGHRS and CDR2 YFSETQ. Drawing the rest from reference TRBV5-1 and TRBJ2-7, the complete variable domain is KAGVTQTPRYLIKTRGQQVTLSCSPISGHRSVSWYQQTPGQGLQFLFEYFSETQRNKGNFPGRFSGRQFSNSRSEMNVSTLELGDSALYLCASSYRLAGGPEQYFGPGTRLTVT.

This clone ranks as medium-sized. The J gene is TRBJ2-7, the V gene TRBV6-1; TRBD1 matches 8 bases. The CDR3 has 14 residues. V lost 5 bases to trimming and J lost 4 bases; unmatched junction nucleotides: 7. CDR1 MNHNS and CDR2 SASEGT come from the germline V gene. The CDR3 protein is CASSLVTGGYEQYF. The DNA for the CDR3 is TGTGCCAGCAGTCTCGTCACAGGGGGATACGAGCAGTACTTC.

The table lists this clone with many counts. The chain joins TRBV19 to TRBJ2-7, with TRBD1 identical over 11 bases. This CDR3 has 15 residues. With 4 bases clipped from V and 2 bases from J, the junction kept 4 bases outside the gene matches. Per the germline V gene, CDR1 is LNHDA and CDR2 is SQIVND (reference sequence). The CDR3 DNA follows: TGTGCCAGTAGTACACGGGACAGGGGGGCCTACGAGCAGTACTTC. It encodes CASSTRDRGAYEQYF.

To note about this clone: At one end, the junction sequence differs from germline, possibly due to a read error. The V gene is TRBV20-1, the J gene TRBJ2-7; 13 bases fit TRBD2. CDR1 and CDR2 from the germline V gene are DFQATT and SNEGSKA (reference sequence). This CDR3 has 16 amino acids. The CDR3 DNA reads TGCAGTGCTTCTTCCACCGGGACTAGCGGGACCTACGAGCCGTACTTC. It translates to CSASSTGTSGTYEPYF.

This clone is medium-sized. J is TRBJ1-4 and V is TRBV5-1; D is ambiguous. The CDR3 is 14 amino acids. Trimming took 1 base from V and 7 from J, leaving 11 bases between them. CDR1 is SGHRS and CDR2 is YFSETQ in the germline V gene. In DNA form, the CDR3 reads TGCGCCAGCAGCTTGACGGAGCCGATTGAAAAACTGTTTTTT. Encoded protein: CASSLTEPIEKLFF.

In the case of this clone: One end of the junction is discordant with germline, which a read error may explain. Other DNA sequences in the same sample also yield this CDR3. The gene calls are TRBV20-1 and TRBJ2-1; 13 positions agree with TRBD2. The CDR3 consists of 15 residues. In germline, CDR1 is DFQATT, CDR2 SNEGSKA (reference sequence). The CDR3, as DNA: TGCAGTGCTGCTGCCCGACTAGCGGGAGGCAATGAACAGTTCTTC. Encoded protein: CSAAARLAGGNEQFF.

This clone was seen more than once but under ten times. Given a much more abundant clone one base away, this may be a read error. Within the sample, other DNA sequences also encode this same CDR3. This CDR3 is CSASPPDRGRSPLHF. The CDR3 bases are TGCAGTGCTAGTCCCCCGGACAGGGGTCGTTCACCCCTCCACTTT. The genes are TRBV20-1 and TRBJ1-6; 9 bases align to TRBD1. The length of the CDR3 is 15 residues. Per germline, CDR1 DFQATT and CDR2 SNEGSKA (reference sequence). V was pared by 3 bases and J by 9 bases, with 9 bases of the junction left unmatched.

The V gene is TRBV18, the J gene TRBJ2-7, with 10 bases lining up with TRBD2. Germline CDR1 is KGHSH and CDR2 is LQKENI. The CDR3 spans 15 residues. V shed 2 bases and J 4 bases; nucleotides not matched to a gene: 5. In DNA form, the CDR3 reads TGTGCCAGCTCACCATACGTGACTAGCGGGTACGAGCAGTACTTC. Translating it yields CASSPYVTSGYEQYF.

This clone has just a few counts. This chain connects TRBV19 to TRBJ1-2; D ambiguous. This CDR3 has 13 amino acids. V was clipped by 6 bases and J by 4 bases, with 12 bases between them. Germline lookup yields CDR1 LNHDA and CDR2 SQIVND (reference sequence). The CDR3 DNA reads as TGTGCCAGTAGGGGAATAGGAGTCTATGGCTACACCTTC. Its protein product is CASRGIGVYGYTF.

This clone has a handful of counts. This may be a read error, as it is one base from a much larger clone. This sequence joins TRBV10-1 and TRBJ1-5; D is uncertain. Per the germline V gene, CDR1 is WNHNN and CDR2 is SYGVQD (reference sequence). CDR3 size: 12 residues. V was trimmed by 7 bases and J by 5 bases, leaving 9 bases between them. The CDR3: CASTAPDQPQHF. The CDR3 bases are TGCGCCAGCACTGCCCCGGATCAGCCCCAGCATTTT.

This clone was counted at least ten times. This rearrangement joins TRBV9 to TRBJ2-1; D may be TRBD2 (7 bases). The CDR3 spans 14 residues. The V end was cut by 7 bases, the J end by 8 bases, with 19 bases between. Germline CDR1 reads SGDLS; CDR2 reads YYNGEE. CDR3 DNA: TGTGCCAGCTCGTTTTCGGGGGGCGCCGATGAGCAGTTCTTC. The encoded protein is CASSFSGGADEQFF. The full variable domain, its missing parts supplied by reference TRBV9 and TRBJ2-1, is DSGVTQTPKHLITATGQRVTLRCSPRSGDLSVYWYQQSLDQGLQFLIQYYNGEERAKGNILERFSAQQFPDLHSELNLSSLELGDSALYFCASSFSGGADEQFFGPGTRLTVL.

This clone is judged medium-sized. The chain combines TRBV25-1 with TRBJ2-7, with D tentatively TRBD1 or TRBD2 (5 bases each). V lost 4 bases and J 2 bases, leaving 12 bases between the germline ends. The CDR3 runs to 14 residues. Germline loops: CDR1 MGHDK, CDR2 SYGVNS. The CDR3, as DNA: TGTGCCAGCAGTGGGAGACGGGACCCCTACGAGCAGTACTTC. This sequence encodes CASSGRRDPYEQYF.

This clone has a count of ten or more. The genes are TRBV20-1 and TRBJ2-1, with 9 nucleotides matching TRBD1. CDR1 and CDR2 (germline): DFQATT, SNEGSKA (reference sequence). The CDR3 spans 13 residues. The ends lost 3 bases at V and 10 bases at J; junction bases unmatched: 7. As DNA, the CDR3 is TGCAGTGCTAGGGGGACAGGGATGAACGAGCAGTTCTTC. This sequence encodes CSARGTGMNEQFF.